Presented here are 9 T cell receptor beta chains from one specimen sequenced in a study of cytomegalovirus exposure and HLA in healthy donors. TCRdb keeps only in-frame clones here, not all; method: immunoSEQ multiplex PCR. The table shows 130,000 to 150,000 clones, with nearly 90% occurring only once. The specimen was PBMCs. These receptor sequences come from a woman aged 18-29 years in good health and CMV-seropositive.

The rearrangement joins TRBV18 to TRBJ2-3; D is perhaps TRBD2 (6 bases). V lost 5 bases and J 0 bases, leaving 15 bases between the germline ends. Germline CDR1 reads KGHSH; CDR2 reads LQKENI. This CDR3 contains 16 residues. CDR3 in DNA: TGTGCCAGCTCATGGGACTGGGATCCTAGCACAGATACGCAGTATTTT. Amino acid sequence: CASSWDWDPSTDTQYF.

The chain recombines TRBV5-4 with TRBJ1-6; D possibly corresponds to TRBD1 (5 bases). Per germline, CDR1 SGHNT and CDR2 YYREEE (reference sequence). The CDR3 consists of 14 residues. V lost 4 bases, J lost 9 bases, and 14 bases lay in between. As DNA, the CDR3 is TGTGCCAGCAGCGATAAGGACATCGCTTCACCCCTCCACTTT. It specifies CASSDKDIASPLHF.

The gene calls are TRBV9 and TRBJ2-3; 8 bases align to TRBD2. CDR3 size: 16 residues. J was trimmed by 2 bases and V by 0 bases; bases with no gene match: 5. Germline-derived CDR1 and CDR2 are SGDLS and YYNGEE. This CDR3 reads CASSVDGGGTTDTQYF. CDR3 in DNA: TGTGCCAGCAGCGTAGACGGGGGGGGTACCACAGATACGCAGTATTTT.

Only a few counts were recorded for this clone. The chain has TRBV4-1 and TRBJ1-6, with TRBD1 matching over 12 bases. The CDR3 contains 17 residues. Losses at the gene ends were 4 bases for V and 6 bases for J; bases not matched to a gene: 7. The germline gives CDR1 MGHRA, CDR2 YSYEKL. CDR3 amino acids: CASSLYGTGGGNSPLHF. As DNA, the CDR3 is TGCGCCAGCAGCCTGTACGGGACAGGGGGCGGTAATTCACCCCTCCACTTT.

This chain links TRBV30 with TRBJ1-2; D not certain. This CDR3 is built from 11 residues. In germline, CDR1 is GTSNPN, CDR2 SVGIG (reference sequence). V was pared by 2 bases and J by 8 bases, with 9 bases between. CDR3: CAWSWEGGYTF. In DNA, the CDR3 is TGTGCCTGGAGTTGGGAGGGAGGCTACACCTTC.

The chain is built from TRBV19 and TRBJ2-3, with 11 positions matching TRBD2. The CDR3 loop spans 17 amino acids. Germline CDR1 is LNHDA and CDR2 is SQIVND (reference sequence). V shed 6 bases, J shed 0 bases, and the junction held 8 bases outside the gene matches. The CDR3 region is CASSLLAGVSSTDTQYF. The DNA of the CDR3 is TGTGCCAGTAGCCTACTAGCGGGGGTATCTAGCACAGATACGCAGTATTTT.

As DNA, the CDR3 is TGCGCCAGCAGCCCAGGATTTGGCGCCACTGAAGCTTTCTTT. It yields the protein CASSPGFGATEAFF. V is TRBV5-1 and J is TRBJ1-1; D not resolved. The V end was cut by 4 bases, the J end by 4 bases, with 14 bases between. CDR1 and CDR2 from the germline V gene are SGHRS and YFSETQ. The CDR3 contains 14 residues.

V and J are TRBV14 and TRBJ2-7; perhaps TRBD2 as D (5 bases). Germline V gene data show CDR1 as SGHDN and CDR2 as FVKESK. The CDR3 spans 13 residues. Trimming cost V 4 bases and J 3 bases, with 10 bases left between them. Here the CDR3 DNA reads TGTGCCAGCAGCCCCCGGGGTTTCTACGAGCAGTACTTC. This encodes CASSPRGFYEQYF. Together with reference TRBV14 and TRBJ2-7, the CDR3 gives the full variable domain: EAGVTQFPSHSVIEKGQTVTLRCDPISGHDNLYWYRRVMGKEIKFLLHFVKESKQDESGMPNNRFLAERTGGTYSTLKVQPAELEDSGVYFCASSPRGFYEQYFGPGTRLTVT.

This sequence joins TRBV27 and TRBJ2-7, with D possibly TRBD2 on 6 matching bases. Germline CDR1 reads MNHEY; CDR2 reads SMNVEV (reference sequence). The V end lost 4 bases, the J end lost 5 bases, and 6 bases lay between the germline ends. The CDR3 totals 11 residues. The CDR3 DNA sequence: TGTGCCAGCAGTTGGGGGGACGAGCAGTACTTC. Translating it yields CASSWGDEQYF.